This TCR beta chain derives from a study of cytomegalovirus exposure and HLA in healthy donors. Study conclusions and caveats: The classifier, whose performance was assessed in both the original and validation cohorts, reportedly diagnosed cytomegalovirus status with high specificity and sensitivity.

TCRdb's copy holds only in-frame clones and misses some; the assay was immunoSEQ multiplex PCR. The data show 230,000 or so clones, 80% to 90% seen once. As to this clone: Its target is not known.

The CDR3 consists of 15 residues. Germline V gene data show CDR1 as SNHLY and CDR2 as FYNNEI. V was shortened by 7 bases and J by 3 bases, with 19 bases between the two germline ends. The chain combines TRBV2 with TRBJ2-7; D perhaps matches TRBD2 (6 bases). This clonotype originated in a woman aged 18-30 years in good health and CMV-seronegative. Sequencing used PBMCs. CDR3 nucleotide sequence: TGTGCCAGCACCGAACGGGGGATATGGGGCTACGAGCAGTACTTC. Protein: CASTERGIWGYEQYF.